This is a list of T cell receptor beta chains from one sample in a study of T-cell memory formation after mild COVID-19. One entry per CDR3 protein results from TCRdb running MiXCR on the 5' RACE reads. The sample lists a few hundred thousand distinct CDR3 sequences, 20% to 25% seen once, with about 21% in the top ten. The sequenced sample consisted of PBMCs or a T cell subset sorted from them (not recorded which). The receptors were gathered from a man between 18 and 35 years old who had mild COVID-19 (a few samples of this study predate the infection). Cell type and time point are not known. CDR3s include the opening cysteine and the closing phenylalanine or tryptophan. The D gene is left open where the match is weak. Size is stated for part of the rows, as once, few or many counts, or as a class when the clone is expanded.

>TRBD2|TRBV4-3|.|TRBJ2-3
TGCGCCAGCAGCCTAAGTCCGGGACTAGCGGCAATCACAGATACGCAGTATTTT
CASSLSPGLAAITDTQYF
>.|TRBV4-1|.|TRBJ2-3
TGCGCCAGCAGCTCAAGGGGGTCCCTCACAGATACGCAGTATTTT
CASSSRGSLTDTQYF
>.|TRBV7-8|.|TRBJ2-3
TGTGCCAGCAGACTAGCCCGGAGTGCAGATACGCAGTATTTT
CASRLARSADTQYF
>TRBD2|TRBV5-1|many|TRBJ2-1
TGCGCCAGCAGCCAGGGGACTAGCGGGGTCGGCTCCTACAATGAGCAGTTCTTC
CASSQGTSGVGSYNEQFF
>.|TRBV20-1|.|TRBJ2-5
TGCAGTGCCCCGCAACAGGGAGGAGAGACCCAGTACTTC
CSAPQQGGETQYF
>.|TRBV10-1|.|TRBJ2-3
TGCGCCACCTGTATCACAGATACGCAGTATTTT
CATCITDTQYF
>.|TRBV3-1|few|TRBJ2-5
TGTGCCAGCAGCCAAGTAGAGCGAGAGACCCAGTACTTC
CASSQVERETQYF
>.|TRBV7-2|many|TRBJ2-7
TGTGCCTCCGGGAGTTTCAACGAGCAGTACTTC
CASGSFNEQYF
>.|TRBV10-3|.|TRBJ1-4
TGTGCCACCCGGGACGGCCCGAATGAAAAACTGTTTTTT
CATRDGPNEKLFF
>TRBD1|TRBV7-2|.|TRBJ1-1
TGTGCCAGCAGCTTGGGCCCGGGACAGGGGGCGTTGAGCACTGAAGCTTTCTTT
CASSLGPGQGALSTEAFF
>.|TRBV4-3|few|TRBJ1-2
TGCGCCAGCAGCCAAGATGGGGGACGGGCAGTCAGCTATGGCTACACCTTC
CASSQDGGRAVSYGYTF
>.|TRBV27|few|TRBJ2-7
TGTGCCAGCAGTTTCGGTGAGACCTACGAGCAGTACTTC
CASSFGETYEQYF
>.|TRBV10-3|few|TRBJ1-1
TGTGCCATCAGTGAGTCACAGACGACCGCCCTTTTGGAAGCTTTCTTT
CAISESQTTALLEAFF
>.|TRBV7-3|.|TRBJ2-3
TGTGCCAGCAGCTTAAGGAGGGGAGATACGCAGTATTTT
CASSLRRGDTQYF
>.|TRBV12-3/TRBV12-4|many|TRBJ1-5
TGTGCCAGCCGGACGTGGGGCCGGGGCAATCAGCCCCAGCATTTT
CASRTWGRGNQPQHF
>.|TRBV2|few|TRBJ2-6
TGTGCCAGCAGTGAAACAAGGGCTGGGGCCAACGTCCTGACTTTC
CASSETRAGANVLTF
>TRBD2|TRBV7-6|.|TRBJ2-2
TGTGCCAGCACCTTTAGCGGGGGGGCCGGCACCGGGGAGCTGTTTTTT
CASTFSGGAGTGELFF
>.|TRBV18|.|TRBJ1-1
TGTGCCAGCTCACCACTAACTGGGGAGAACACTGAAGCTTTCTTT
CASSPLTGENTEAFF
>.|TRBV5-1|few|TRBJ2-1
TGCGCCAGCAGCGCCGGGGTACTCTCCTACAATGAGCAGTTCTTC
CASSAGVLSYNEQFF
>TRBD2|TRBV5-1|many|TRBJ2-1
TGCGCCAGCAGCCCAAGTAGCGGGGGGGCGACTTACAATGAGCAGTTCTTC
CASSPSSGGATYNEQFF
>.|TRBV20-1|few|TRBJ2-1
TGCAGTGCTAGGGACGGACACTACAATGAGCAGTTCTTC
CSARDGHYNEQFF
>.|TRBV6-2/TRBV6-3|.|TRBJ2-5
TGTGCCAGCAAGGGGCACCCCTACCAAGAGACCCAGTACTTC
CASKGHPYQETQYF
>.|TRBV4-2|.|TRBJ1-2
TGTGCCAGCAGCCAAGAATTCAGTGTTTTCCCAGCGGCTGGCTACACCTTC
CASSQEFSVFPAAGYTF
>TRBD1|TRBV4-1|few|TRBJ2-1
TGCGCCAGCAGCCACGCCGACAGGGTTGCCTACAATGAGCAGTTCTTC
CASSHADRVAYNEQFF
>.|TRBV6-5|many|TRBJ2-3
TGTGCCAGCAGTTACGCCGGGGGAGCAGATACGCAGTATTTT
CASSYAGGADTQYF
>TRBD1|TRBV5-1|few|TRBJ1-2
TGCGCCAGCAGCGCCGGGACAGGGCGGGACTATGGCTACACCTTC
CASSAGTGRDYGYTF
>.|TRBV11-2|few|TRBJ1-6
TGTGCCAGCAGCCGTACCAAGACAGTCTACTCTCCCCTCCACTTT
CASSRTKTVYSPLHF
>.|TRBV12-3/TRBV12-4|many|TRBJ2-5
TGTGCCAGCAGCCCGGTCGGGGTGGGGGAGACCCAGTACTTC
CASSPVGVGETQYF
>.|TRBV7-6|.|TRBJ1-1
TGTGCCAGCAGCCCGCCCCGGGAACGATGGAACACTGAAGCTTTCTTT
CASSPPRERWNTEAFF
>TRBD2|TRBV4-3|few|TRBJ2-3
TGCGCCAGCAGCCAACTGCGGGGGGGCGGACCAGATACGCAGTATTTT
CASSQLRGGGPDTQYF
>.|TRBV6-2/TRBV6-3|.|TRBJ2-7
TGTGCCAGCAGTACGGGACTCCACTCCTACGAGCAGTACTTC
CASSTGLHSYEQYF
>.|TRBV6-6|.|TRBJ1-1
TGTGCCAGCAGTCCTCAGCGAAGGAGGGGGGACGTTGAAGCTTTCTTT
CASSPQRRRGDVEAFF
>.|TRBV13|many|TRBJ2-3
TGTGCCAGCAGCTTAGACGCAGATACGCAGTATTTT
CASSLDADTQYF
>.|TRBV27|.|TRBJ2-1
TGTGCCAGCAGTTTATCGAATGGCGGTGAGCAGTTCTTC
CASSLSNGGEQFF
>.|TRBV4-1|.|TRBJ1-2
TGCGCCAGCAGCCAGACGGCGCGGGGGTCGGATGGCTACACCTTC
CASSQTARGSDGYTF
>.|TRBV7-9|many|TRBJ1-6
TGTGCCAGCAGCTTAGATTCACCCCTCCACTTT
CASSLDSPLHF
>TRBD1|TRBV6-2/TRBV6-3|.|TRBJ1-1
TGTGCCAGCAGTTACTCCAGGGGGCGGACTGAAGCTTTCTTT
CASSYSRGRTEAFF
>.|TRBV3-1|.|TRBJ2-1
TGTGCCAGCAGCCATCAAGGGTTACGTCTGTACAATGAGCAGTTCTTC
CASSHQGLRLYNEQFF
>.|TRBV6-6|few|TRBJ1-4
TGTGCCAGCAGCTTGGGGGGTACTGATGAAAAACTGTTTTTT
CASSLGGTDEKLFF
>.|TRBV7-2|.|TRBJ2-7
TGTGCCAGCAGTTACGTGGGCGACTCCTACGAGCAGTACTTC
CASSYVGDSYEQYF
>TRBD2|TRBV7-9|few|TRBJ2-1
TGTGCCAGCAGCCCGACACTAGCGGGGGAGAGCAATGAGCAGTTCTTC
CASSPTLAGESNEQFF
>.|TRBV11-2|few|TRBJ1-6
TGTGCCAGCAGCTTCATAAGGGCGGAACAGGCCGGGAGCTCCTATAATTCACCCCTCCACTTT
CASSFIRAEQAGSSYNSPLHF
>.|TRBV7-3|few|TRBJ2-3
TGTGCCAGCAGCCGAACCGGGACGCCGGGGGATACGCAGTATTTT
CASSRTGTPGDTQYF
>.|TRBV6-2/TRBV6-3|.|TRBJ1-5
TGTGCCAGCAGTTACTCGAGAGTCGGCAGGGCCCAGCATTTT
CASSYSRVGRAQHF
>.|TRBV5-1|.|TRBJ1-5
TGCGCCAGCAGCTTGGTTGGAAAGCATTTT
CASSLVGKHF
>.|TRBV7-2|many|TRBJ1-2
TGTGCCAGCAGCTTAGAAGGGGGGAGGTACGATGGCTACACCTTC
CASSLEGGRYDGYTF
>.|TRBV3-1|few|TRBJ1-3
TGTGCCAGCAGCCAAGCAGGAGGGCTCTCTGGAAACACCATATATTTT
CASSQAGGLSGNTIYF
>TRBD2|TRBV7-2|.|TRBJ2-5
TGTGCCAGCAGCCTAGGGCTTACTAGCGGGGGGGCTGGAGAGACCCAGTACTTC
CASSLGLTSGGAGETQYF
>.|TRBV13|once|TRBJ2-1
TGTGCCAGCATGGGAGGCAATGAGCAGTTCTTC
CASMGGNEQFF
>.|TRBV24-1|.|TRBJ2-3
TGTGCCAAGCAGGTGAGGTCAGATACGCAGTATTTT
CAKQVRSDTQYF
>TRBD2|TRBV6-1|.|TRBJ2-5
TGTGCCAGCGAAAGCGGGGGGGCCGGAAAGACCCAGTACTTC
CASESGGAGKTQYF
>.|TRBV20-1|.|TRBJ1-1
TGCAGTGCCCCTCTGGTCCGCCGGAACACTGAAGCTTTCTTT
CSAPLVRRNTEAFF
>.|TRBV6-6|few|TRBJ1-4
TGTGCCAGCAGGGTGGGGGTAGAAGAACTGTTTTTT
CASRVGVEELFF
>.|TRBV6-4|few|TRBJ2-1
TGTGCCAGCAGTGAGGGGGGAACCACCGGGAATGAGCAGTTCTTC
CASSEGGTTGNEQFF